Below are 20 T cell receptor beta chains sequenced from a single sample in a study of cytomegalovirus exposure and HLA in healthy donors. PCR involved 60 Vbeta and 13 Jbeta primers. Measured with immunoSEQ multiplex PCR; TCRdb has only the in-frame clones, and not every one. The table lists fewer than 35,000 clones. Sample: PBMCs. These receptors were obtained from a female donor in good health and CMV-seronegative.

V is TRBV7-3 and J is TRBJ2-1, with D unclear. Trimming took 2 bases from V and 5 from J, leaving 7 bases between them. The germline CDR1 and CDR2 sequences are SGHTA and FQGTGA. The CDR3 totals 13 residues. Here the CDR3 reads CASSLLTHNEQFF. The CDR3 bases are TGTGCCAGCAGCTTACTCACTCACAATGAGCAGTTCTTC.

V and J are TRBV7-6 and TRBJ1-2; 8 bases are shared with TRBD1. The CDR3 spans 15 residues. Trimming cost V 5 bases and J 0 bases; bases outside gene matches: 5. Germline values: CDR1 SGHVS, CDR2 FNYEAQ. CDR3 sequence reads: CASSPRQGSNYGYTF. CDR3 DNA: TGTGCCAGCAGCCCCCGACAGGGGTCTAACTATGGCTACACCTTC.

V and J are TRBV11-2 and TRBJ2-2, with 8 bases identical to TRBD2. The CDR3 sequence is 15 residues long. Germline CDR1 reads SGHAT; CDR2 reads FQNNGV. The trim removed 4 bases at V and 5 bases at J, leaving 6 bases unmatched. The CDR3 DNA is TGTGCCAGCAGCTCCGGGACTAGATATACCGGGGAGCTGTTTTTT. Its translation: CASSSGTRYTGELFF.

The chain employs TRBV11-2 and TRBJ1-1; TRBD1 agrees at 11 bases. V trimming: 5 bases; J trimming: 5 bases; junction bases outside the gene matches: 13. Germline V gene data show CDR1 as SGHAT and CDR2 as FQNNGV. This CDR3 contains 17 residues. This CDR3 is CASSPRDRGILYTEAFF. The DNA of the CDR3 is TGTGCCAGCAGCCCCCGGGACAGGGGGATTCTGTATACTGAAGCTTTCTTT.

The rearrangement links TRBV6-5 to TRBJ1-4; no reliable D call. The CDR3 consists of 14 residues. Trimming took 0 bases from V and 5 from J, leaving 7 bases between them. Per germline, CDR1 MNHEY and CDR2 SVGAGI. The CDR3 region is CASSYSRENEKLFF. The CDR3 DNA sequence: TGTGCCAGCAGTTACTCCCGGGAGAATGAAAAACTGTTTTTT.

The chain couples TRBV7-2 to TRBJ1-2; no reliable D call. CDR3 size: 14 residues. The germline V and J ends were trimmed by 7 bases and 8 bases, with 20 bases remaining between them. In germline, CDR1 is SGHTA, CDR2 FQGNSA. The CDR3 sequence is CASNIGGEDIGYTF. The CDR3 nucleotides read TGTGCCAGCAACATCGGTGGAGAGGATATAGGCTACACCTTC.

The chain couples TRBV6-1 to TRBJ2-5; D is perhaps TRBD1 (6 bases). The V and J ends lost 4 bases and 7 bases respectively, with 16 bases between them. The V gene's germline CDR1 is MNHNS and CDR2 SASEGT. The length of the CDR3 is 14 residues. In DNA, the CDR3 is TGTGCCAGCAGTGTAAAACAGGGTTCTCGGACCCAGTACTTC. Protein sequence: CASSVKQGSRTQYF.

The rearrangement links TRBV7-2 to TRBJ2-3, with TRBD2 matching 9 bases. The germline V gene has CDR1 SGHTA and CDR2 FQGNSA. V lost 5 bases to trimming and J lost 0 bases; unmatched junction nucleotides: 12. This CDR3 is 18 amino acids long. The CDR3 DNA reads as TGTGCCAGCAGCCGTACACGGACTAGCGCCTCTAGCACAGATACGCAGTATTTT. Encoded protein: CASSRTRTSASSTDTQYF.

This chain's CDR3 is CASSRDRNPNEQFF. CDR3 coding DNA: TGTGCCAGCTCCCGGGACAGGAATCCCAATGAGCAGTTCTTC. The J gene is TRBJ2-1, the V gene TRBV18; 8 positions match TRBD1. CDR3 length: 14 residues. Germline V gives CDR1 KGHSH, CDR2 LQKENI. Trimming took 6 bases from V and 6 from J; bases not matched to a gene: 7.

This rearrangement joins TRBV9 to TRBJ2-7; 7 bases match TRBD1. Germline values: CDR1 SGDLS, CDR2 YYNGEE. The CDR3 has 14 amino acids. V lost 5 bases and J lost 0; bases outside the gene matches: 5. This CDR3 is CASSENRGSYEQYF. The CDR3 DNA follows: TGTGCCAGCAGTGAGAACAGGGGCTCCTACGAGCAGTACTTC.

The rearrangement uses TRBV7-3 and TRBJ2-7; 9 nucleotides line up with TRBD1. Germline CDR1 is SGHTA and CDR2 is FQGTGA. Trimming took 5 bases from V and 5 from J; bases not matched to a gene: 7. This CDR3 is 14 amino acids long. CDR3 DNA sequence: TGTGCCAGCAGCCCACAGACAGGGGGAAACGAGCAGTACTTC. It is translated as CASSPQTGGNEQYF.

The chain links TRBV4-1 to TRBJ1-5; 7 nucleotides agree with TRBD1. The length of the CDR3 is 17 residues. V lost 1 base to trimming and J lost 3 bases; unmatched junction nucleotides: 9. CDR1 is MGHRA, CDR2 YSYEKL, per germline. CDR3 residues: CASSQGSGGRDNQPQHF. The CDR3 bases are TGCGCCAGCAGCCAAGGATCAGGGGGGCGCGACAATCAGCCCCAGCATTTT.

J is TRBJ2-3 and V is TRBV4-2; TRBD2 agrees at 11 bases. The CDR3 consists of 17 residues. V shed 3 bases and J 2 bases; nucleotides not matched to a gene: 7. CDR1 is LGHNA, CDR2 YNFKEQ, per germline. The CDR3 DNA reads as TGTGCCAGCAGCCAGGCCGGGACTAGCGGCCTCACAGATACGCAGTATTTT. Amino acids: CASSQAGTSGLTDTQYF.

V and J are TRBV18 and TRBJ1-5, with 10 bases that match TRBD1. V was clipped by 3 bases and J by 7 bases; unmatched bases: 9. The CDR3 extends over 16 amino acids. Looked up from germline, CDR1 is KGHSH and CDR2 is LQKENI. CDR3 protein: CASSPDRQGAGQPQHF. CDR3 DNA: TGTGCCAGCTCACCGGATCGACAGGGGGCCGGGCAGCCCCAGCATTTT.

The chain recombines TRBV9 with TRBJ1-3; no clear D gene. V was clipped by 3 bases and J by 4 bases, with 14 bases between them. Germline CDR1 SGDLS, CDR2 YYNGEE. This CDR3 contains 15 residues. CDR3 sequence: CASSEGGGSGNTIYF. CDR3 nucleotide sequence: TGTGCCAGCAGCGAGGGAGGCGGCAGCGGAAACACCATATATTTT.

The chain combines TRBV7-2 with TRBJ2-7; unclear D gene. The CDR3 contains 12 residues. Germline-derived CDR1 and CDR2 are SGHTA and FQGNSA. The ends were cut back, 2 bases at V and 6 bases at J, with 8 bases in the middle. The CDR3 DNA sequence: TGTGCCAGCAGCTTACCCCCAGGCGAGCAGTACTTC. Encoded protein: CASSLPPGEQYF.

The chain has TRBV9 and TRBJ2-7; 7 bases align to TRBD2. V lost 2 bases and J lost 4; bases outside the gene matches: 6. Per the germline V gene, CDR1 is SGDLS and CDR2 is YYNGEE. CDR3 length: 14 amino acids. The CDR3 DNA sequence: TGTGCCAGCAGCGTTGGGGGGGGAAGGTACGAGCAGTACTTC. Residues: CASSVGGGRYEQYF. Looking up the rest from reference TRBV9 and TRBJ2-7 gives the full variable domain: DSGVTQTPKHLITATGQRVTLRCSPRSGDLSVYWYQQSLDQGLQFLIQYYNGEERAKGNILERFSAQQFPDLHSELNLSSLELGDSALYFCASSVGGGRYEQYFGPGTRLTVT.

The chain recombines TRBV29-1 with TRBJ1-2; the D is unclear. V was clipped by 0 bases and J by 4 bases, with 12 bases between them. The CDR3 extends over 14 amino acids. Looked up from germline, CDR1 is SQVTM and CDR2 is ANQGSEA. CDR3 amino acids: CSVEDRQRGYGYTF. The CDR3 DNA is TGCAGCGTTGAAGATCGTCAGCGTGGCTATGGCTACACCTTC.

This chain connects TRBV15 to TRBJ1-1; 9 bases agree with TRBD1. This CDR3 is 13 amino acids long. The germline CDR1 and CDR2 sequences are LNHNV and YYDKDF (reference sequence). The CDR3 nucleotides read TGTGGCGTCACTGGACAGGGGACCACTGAAGCTTTCTTT. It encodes CGVTGQGTTEAFF.

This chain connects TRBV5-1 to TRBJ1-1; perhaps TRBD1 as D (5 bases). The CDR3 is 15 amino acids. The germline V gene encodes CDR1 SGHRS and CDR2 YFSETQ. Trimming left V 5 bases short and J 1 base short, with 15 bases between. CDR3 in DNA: TGCGCCAGCAGACAGAGACAGAGCCAGAACACTGAAGCTTTCTTT. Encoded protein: CASRQRQSQNTEAFF.